This section outlines one T cell receptor (beta chain) sequence together with its context. Here immunoSEQ multiplex PCR was the method, and the copy in TCRdb shows in-frame clones only, minus some. The data contain about 50,000 clones, around 90% of them singletons. This sample is part of a study of T cell changes during pregnancy in multiple sclerosis. The sequence derives from a female donor in good health, enrolled as a control in a pregnancy study. The sample consisted of CD4+ T cells from peripheral blood mononuclear cells, taken after pregnancy.

This CDR3 is CATSRDSLGSLWSQPQHF. Here the CDR3 DNA reads TGTGCCACCAGCAGGGATTCCCTCGGGAGCCTTTGGAGTCAGCCCCAGCATTTT. The chain joins TRBV15 to TRBJ1-5; D remains unclear. Germline V gene lookup returns CDR1 LNHNV and CDR2 YYDKDF (reference sequence). V lost 3 bases and J lost 6, with 24 bases in between. This CDR3 has 18 residues.